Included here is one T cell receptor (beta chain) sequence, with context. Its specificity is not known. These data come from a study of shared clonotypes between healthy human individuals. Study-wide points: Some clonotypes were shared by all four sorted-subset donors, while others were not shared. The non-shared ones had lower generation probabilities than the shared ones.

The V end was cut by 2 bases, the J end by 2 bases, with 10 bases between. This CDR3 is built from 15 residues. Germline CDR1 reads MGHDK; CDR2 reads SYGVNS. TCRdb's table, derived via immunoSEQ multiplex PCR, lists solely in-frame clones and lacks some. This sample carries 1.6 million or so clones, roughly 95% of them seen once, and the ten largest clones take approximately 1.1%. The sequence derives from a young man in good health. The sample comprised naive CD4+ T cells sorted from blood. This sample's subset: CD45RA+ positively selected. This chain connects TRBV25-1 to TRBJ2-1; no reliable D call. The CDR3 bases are TGTGCCAGCAGTGAACCGGGTATCCCCTACAATGAGCAGTTCTTC. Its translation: CASSEPGIPYNEQFF.